The source of this T cell receptor beta chain is a study of shared clonotypes between healthy human individuals. Germline CDR1 KGHSH, CDR2 LQKENI. The CDR3 covers 16 residues. V was clipped by 3 bases and J by 3 bases; unmatched bases: 9. This clone occurred once. Clones were sequenced by immunoSEQ multiplex PCR, and TCRdb holds only the in-frame ones, with some missing. This table has about 1 million clones, about 70% appearing once. The receptor was derived from a man aged 18 to 30 in good health. The sequenced sample consisted of memory CD4+ T cells sorted from blood. Described subset: CD45RA-negative fraction. The rearrangement uses TRBV18 and TRBJ2-3; TRBD1 agrees at 7 bases. CDR3 DNA: TGTGCCAGCTCACCTCCCTTAGGGGGCCAGACAGATACGCAGTATTTT. This sequence encodes CASSPPLGGQTDTQYF.